One and the same sample provided the 29 T cell receptor beta chains below, sequenced in a study of shared clonotypes between healthy human individuals. The protocol was immunoSEQ multiplex PCR, while the TCRdb copy is restricted to in-frame clones and leaves out a portion. Of some 1,600,000 clones detected, 95% to 99% appear once; the ten largest clones hold less than 0.55%. Sequenced sample: naive CD4+ T cells sorted from blood. Described subset: CD45RA+ positively selected. The receptor set was obtained from a man aged 25-40 years in good health.

J is TRBJ2-3 and V is TRBV2; 7 bases agree with TRBD1. Germline CDR1 is SNHLY and CDR2 is FYNNEI. V gave up 6 bases and J gave up 5 bases; unmatched junction bases: 11. The CDR3 has 15 amino acids. CDR3 coding DNA: TGTGCCAGCAGGGGTACAGGGGACCGAGGAGATACGCAGTATTTT. It encodes CASRGTGDRGDTQYF.

The chain is built from TRBV7-2 and TRBJ2-7, with D unclear. Germline-derived CDR1 and CDR2 are SGHTA and FQGNSA. There are 15 residues in the CDR3. Trimming shortened V by 5 bases and J by 2 bases, and 16 bases separated the two germline ends. The chain's CDR3 is CASSPLSRYPYEQYF. DNA for the CDR3: TGTGCCAGCAGCCCACTATCACGATACCCCTACGAGCAGTACTTC. The whole variable domain, filled in from reference TRBV7-2 and TRBJ2-7, reads GAGVSQSPSNKVTEKGKDVELRCDPISGHTALYWYRQSLGQGLEFLIYFQGNSAPDKSGLPSDRFSAERTGGSVSTLTIQRTQQEDSAVYLCASSPLSRYPYEQYFGPGTRLTVT.

The chain combines TRBV10-3 with TRBJ1-1; D uncertain. The germline CDR1 and CDR2 sequences are ENHRY and SYGVKD. Trimming cost V 1 base and J 5 bases, with 14 bases left between them. There are 15 residues in the CDR3. The CDR3 reads CAISEFPAEETEAFF. The DNA for the CDR3 is TGTGCCATCAGTGAGTTCCCGGCTGAGGAGACTGAAGCTTTCTTT.

This sequence joins TRBV9 and TRBJ1-5, with D maybe TRBD1 (5 bases). Germline lookup yields CDR1 SGDLS and CDR2 YYNGEE. This CDR3 is built from 15 residues. V lost 4 bases to trimming and J lost 8 bases, with 19 bases between them. CDR3 region: CASSPTGRVVEPQHF. As DNA, the CDR3 is TGTGCCAGCAGCCCTACGGGCAGGGTGGTTGAGCCCCAGCATTTT.

This chain uses TRBV19 with TRBJ2-3; D may be TRBD2 (6 bases). CDR1 is LNHDA and CDR2 is SQIVND in the germline V gene (reference sequence). V gave up 6 bases and J gave up 1 base, with 11 bases separating them. The CDR3 length is 14 residues. The CDR3 loop is CASSPGVGTDTQYF. CDR3 DNA sequence: TGTGCCAGTAGCCCGGGAGTAGGCACAGATACGCAGTATTTT.

The chain joins TRBV6-6 to TRBJ2-7; D is unresolved. The CDR3 consists of 13 residues. Germline values: CDR1 MNHNY, CDR2 SVGAGI (reference sequence). The V gene lost 0 bases and the J gene lost 5 bases, with 8 bases spanning the gap. CDR3 region: CASSYSPRDEQYF. Here the CDR3 DNA reads TGTGCCAGCAGTTACTCACCGCGCGACGAGCAGTACTTC.

This clone was seen once. The rearrangement uses TRBV25-1 and TRBJ2-5; D unresolved. The CDR3 length is 13 residues. V dropped 4 bases and J dropped 0 bases, with 6 bases sitting between them. CDR1 MGHDK and CDR2 SYGVNS come from the germline V gene. CDR3 sequence (DNA): TGTGCCAGCAGTGTAATCCACCAAGAGACCCAGTACTTC. Its protein product is CASSVIHQETQYF.

The chain employs TRBV7-8 and TRBJ2-7; D gene ambiguous. V dropped 5 bases and J dropped 5 bases, with 19 bases sitting between them. The CDR3 totals 15 residues. Germline CDR1 and CDR2: SGHVS and FQNEAQ. The CDR3 DNA follows: TGTGCCAGCAGCCCTAATGAAGACGTGCGTAACGAGCAGTACTTC. It encodes CASSPNEDVRNEQYF.

The chain combines TRBV7-2 with TRBJ1-1; D is unresolved. The CDR3 spans 11 residues. The germline V and J ends were trimmed by 2 bases and 5 bases, with 3 bases remaining between them. The germline V gene has CDR1 SGHTA and CDR2 FQGNSA. CDR3: CASSLITEAFF. CDR3 bases: TGTGCCAGCAGCTTAATAACTGAAGCTTTCTTT.

This chain joins TRBV18 and TRBJ2-5, with D possibly TRBD2 on 6 matching bases. Germline CDR1 reads KGHSH; CDR2 reads LQKENI. The CDR3 covers 14 residues. Trimming cost V 3 bases and J 5 bases, with 13 bases left between them. This chain's CDR3 is CASSPLAGSETQYF. The CDR3 DNA sequence: TGTGCCAGCTCACCCCTTGCGGGGTCGGAGACCCAGTACTTC.

This clone has a single count. The chain links TRBV9 to TRBJ2-1, with 10 bases that match TRBD1. Germline-derived CDR1 and CDR2 are SGDLS and YYNGEE. V dropped 0 bases and J dropped 7; count of bases not matched to a gene: 7. The CDR3 is 16 residues long. The DNA for the CDR3 is TGTGCCAGCAGCGTAGGGGGGACAGGGGCCGTTAATGAGCAGTTCTTC. It specifies CASSVGGTGAVNEQFF.

V usage is TRBV9 and J usage is TRBJ2-1; 8 bases fit TRBD1. The CDR3 is 14 residues long. V dropped 3 bases and J dropped 8; count of bases not matched to a gene: 7. Germline V gene data show CDR1 as SGDLS and CDR2 as YYNGEE. The CDR3 sequence: CASSAQGARDEQFF. CDR3 sequence (DNA): TGTGCCAGCAGCGCCCAGGGGGCCAGGGATGAGCAGTTCTTC.

This rearrangement joins TRBV19 to TRBJ2-1; 10 bases agree with TRBD2. Looked up from germline, CDR1 is LNHDA and CDR2 is SQIVND (reference sequence). The V segment lost 6 bases and the J segment 9 bases; nucleotides outside the gene matches: 14. The CDR3 spans 16 residues. CDR3 in amino acids: CASRPPGTSVSGEQFF. The CDR3 DNA reads as TGTGCCAGTAGACCCCCCGGGACTAGCGTATCGGGTGAGCAGTTCTTC.

V gene TRBV20-1 combines with J gene TRBJ2-3; TRBD2 might be the D (5 bases). This CDR3 has 11 residues. The germline V gene has CDR1 DFQATT and CDR2 SNEGSKA (reference sequence). With 6 bases removed from V and 6 bases from J, the gap between germline ends came to 10 bases. The CDR3 nucleotides read TGCAGTGCCGCGACGGGGGATACGCAGTATTTT. This encodes CSAATGDTQYF.

The chain joins TRBV5-1 to TRBJ2-7; 7 bases are shared with TRBD2. The ends lost 4 bases at V and 0 bases at J; junction bases unmatched: 13. In germline, CDR1 is SGHRS, CDR2 YFSETQ. The CDR3 is 17 residues long. The CDR3 loop reads CASSQGPGRGISYEQYF. The CDR3 DNA sequence: TGCGCCAGCAGCCAGGGTCCGGGGCGGGGGATCTCCTACGAGCAGTACTTC.

This chain connects TRBV11-2 to TRBJ2-1, with D possibly matching TRBD2 (5 bases). Trimming shortened V by 5 bases and J by 6 bases, and 17 bases separated the two germline ends. The CDR3 is 15 residues long. Germline CDR1 and CDR2: SGHAT and FQNNGV. CDR3 DNA sequence: TGTGCCAGCAGCCGTAGCGCCTCCCGGGGCAATGAGCAGTTCTTC. Amino acids: CASSRSASRGNEQFF.

A note on this clone: Just one base apart from a much larger clone, this may be a read error. Different DNA sequences within this sample yield the same CDR3. This sequence joins TRBV2 and TRBJ2-5; D gene unclear. CDR3 length: 10 amino acids. V dropped 4 bases and J dropped 4 bases, with 1 base sitting between them. Germline lookup yields CDR1 SNHLY and CDR2 FYNNEI. CDR3 in amino acids: CASSGETQYF. The CDR3 DNA reads as TGTGCCAGCAGTGGAGAGACCCAGTACTTC.

The chain carries TRBV11-2 and TRBJ1-2; 8 bases match TRBD1. V lost 4 bases to trimming and J lost 4 bases; unmatched junction nucleotides: 2. This CDR3 is 13 amino acids long. CDR1 SGHAT and CDR2 FQNNGV come from the germline V gene. The DNA of the CDR3 is TGTGCCAGCAGCTCAGGGGGCCTCTATGGCTACACCTTC. Translation gives CASSSGGLYGYTF.

A single count supports this clone. The V call is TRBV27, the J call TRBJ2-7; possibly TRBD2 for D (6 bases). The CDR3 runs to 15 residues. Germline V lookup: CDR1 MNHEY, CDR2 SMNVEV (reference sequence). The germline V and J ends were trimmed by 9 bases and 0 bases, with 18 bases remaining between them. CDR3 amino acids: CARNIADKSSYEQYF. The CDR3 DNA reads TGTGCCAGGAACATAGCGGATAAGAGCTCCTACGAGCAGTACTTC.

V usage is TRBV7-3 and J usage is TRBJ2-1; 11 bases are shared with TRBD2. V lost 2 bases to trimming and J lost 4 bases; unmatched junction nucleotides: 4. The germline V gene has CDR1 SGHTA and CDR2 FQGTGA. CDR3 length: 16 residues. The CDR3 nucleotides read TGTGCCAGCAGCTTAGTGGGGACTAGCGGATACAATGAGCAGTTCTTC. Residues: CASSLVGTSGYNEQFF.

Worth noting for this clone: The same CDR3 also results from other DNA sequences found in this sample. This chain connects TRBV25-1 to TRBJ2-7; TRBD2 matches at 8 bases. The CDR3 has 14 residues. Germline CDR1 MGHDK, CDR2 SYGVNS. After removal of 3 bases from V and 4 bases from J, the junction contained 5 bases not matched to a gene. The CDR3 DNA reads as TGTGCCAGCAGTGACACCAGCGGGAGTTACGAGCAGTACTTC. Protein: CASSDTSGSYEQYF.

The chain joins TRBV11-1 to TRBJ2-7; tentatively, D is TRBD2 (7 bases). V was cut by 2 bases and J by 3 bases, with 11 bases left in between. Per the germline V gene, CDR1 is SGHAT and CDR2 is FQDESV (reference sequence). The CDR3 is 14 residues long. This chain's CDR3 is CASSLTGGLYEQYF. CDR3 sequence (DNA): TGTGCCAGCAGCTTAACCGGGGGGCTCTACGAGCAGTACTTC.

The chain employs TRBV10-3 and TRBJ1-5; perhaps TRBD1 as D (5 bases). This CDR3 is built from 13 residues. V gave up 7 bases and J gave up 7 bases, with 14 bases separating them. Germline CDR1 ENHRY, CDR2 SYGVKD. In DNA form, the CDR3 reads TGTGCCATCAATTCCAGGGTCGGACAGCCCCAGCATTTT. This encodes CAINSRVGQPQHF.

J is TRBJ2-7 and V is TRBV5-5, with 7 bases fitting TRBD1. Trimming removed 5 bases from V and 0 bases from J; junction bases left unmatched: 2. The V gene's germline CDR1 is SGHKS and CDR2 YYEKEE (reference sequence). This CDR3 has 13 amino acids. The CDR3 is CASRGQTSYEQYF. The CDR3 region has the DNA TGTGCCAGCAGGGGACAGACCTCCTACGAGCAGTACTTC.

CDR3 nucleotide sequence: TGTGCCAGCAGCCAAGATTTTCCCAGGGGCGACGACTATGGCTACACCTTC. It yields the protein CASSQDFPRGDDYGYTF. The V call is TRBV4-2, the J call TRBJ1-2; the D gene is possibly TRBD1 (6 bases). Germline lookup yields CDR1 LGHNA and CDR2 YNFKEQ. Trimming left V 0 bases short and J 3 bases short, with 17 bases between. CDR3 length equals 17 residues.

The genes are TRBV28 and TRBJ1-5; TRBD1 agrees at 10 bases. The germline CDR1 and CDR2 sequences are MDHEN and SYDVKM. There are 17 residues in the CDR3. V trimming: 7 bases; J trimming: 0 bases; junction bases outside the gene matches: 9. CDR3 DNA: TGTGCCAGCACCCCGGGACAGGGGCGGGGTAGCAATCAGCCCCAGCATTTT. It codes for CASTPGQGRGSNQPQHF.

The CDR3 sequence is CASSPPGRAGDVRANVLTF. The CDR3 DNA follows: TGTGCCAGCAGCCCCCCCGGGAGGGCAGGAGACGTTAGGGCCAACGTCCTGACTTTC. This chain connects TRBV21-1 to TRBJ2-6; the tabulated D call, TRBD2, remains unverified against the DNA. TRBV21-1 is annotated as a pseudogene. The CDR3 is 19 amino acids.

This clone has a single count. Distinct nucleotide sequences in the sample also encode this CDR3. The chain is built from TRBV10-3 and TRBJ1-4; 7 positions agree with TRBD1. Germline CDR1 and CDR2: ENHRY and SYGVKD. This CDR3 is 14 amino acids long. V lost 6 bases to trimming and J lost 3 bases; unmatched junction nucleotides: 4. The CDR3 protein is CAISPGQPNEKLFF. CDR3 DNA sequence: TGTGCCATCAGCCCGGGACAGCCTAATGAAAAACTGTTTTTT.

The gene calls are TRBV6-5 and TRBJ1-1; 8 nucleotides agree with TRBD1. In germline, CDR1 is MNHEY, CDR2 SVGAGI. The V segment lost 6 bases and the J segment 4 bases; nucleotides outside the gene matches: 4. This CDR3 is built from 13 residues. DNA of the CDR3: TGTGCCAGCAGGGCGACAGGGGTCACTGAAGCTTTCTTT. It translates to CASRATGVTEAFF.